The rows below give T cell receptor beta chains drawn from one sample of a study of neoadjuvant anti-PD-1 for oral cavity cancer. The method was immunoSEQ multiplex PCR; TCRdb's version includes in-frame clones alone and lacks a portion of them. The sample consists of about 14,000 clones, about 68% of them appearing once. Sequencing was performed on PBMCs, taken before nivolumab (anti-PD-1) treatment. The receptors were gathered from a person between 40 and 85 years old with oral cavity squamous cell carcinoma. CDR3s include the opening cysteine and the closing phenylalanine or tryptophan. The D gene is left open where the match is weak. Rows give clone size only sometimes, using once, few, many, or a class for an expanded clone.

abundance	v_gene	j_gene	d_gene	CDR3aa	CDR3nt
few	TRBV19	TRBJ2-2	-	CASSLRTNSGELFF	TGTGCCAGTAGTCTAAGGACCAATTCCGGGGAGCTGTTTTTT
-	TRBV5-1	TRBJ2-4	TRBD1	CASSVRDRGLGNIQYF	TGCGCCAGCAGCGTCCGGGACAGGGGGCTGGGGAACATTCAGTACTTC
once	TRBV5-1	TRBJ1-4	-	CASSLAAGTAANEKLFF	TGCGCCAGCAGCTTGGCGGCAGGGACGGCAGCTAATGAAAAACTGTTTTTT
once	TRBV5-4	TRBJ2-5	-	CASSSTSQETQYF	TGTGCCAGCAGCTCTACTTCCCAAGAGACCCAGTACTTC
-	TRBV7-2	TRBJ2-7	-	CASSLEGIFSYEQYF	TGTGCCAGCAGCTTAGAGGGTATCTTCTCCTACGAGCAGTACTTC
-	TRBV2	TRBJ1-1	TRBD1	CASRQGIGTEAFF	TGTGCCAGTCGACAGGGGATTGGGACTGAAGCTTTCTTT
few	TRBV11-1	TRBJ1-1	TRBD1	CASSPRGGTANEAFF	TGTGCCAGCAGCCCCCGAGGCGGGACAGCAAATGAAGCTTTCTTT
-	TRBV11-2	TRBJ1-2	TRBD1	CASSAFYRDRYYGYTF	TGTGCCAGCAGCGCCTTTTACCGGGACAGATACTATGGCTACACCTTC
-	TRBV6-5	TRBJ2-2	-	CASSPGTRWTGELFF	TGTGCCAGCAGCCCCGGGACCCGGTGGACCGGGGAGCTGTTTTTT
-	TRBV7-3	TRBJ2-5	-	CASSLRGQRVQETQYF	TGTGCCAGCAGCTTAAGGGGGCAGCGCGTACAAGAGACCCAGTACTTC
-	TRBV19	TRBJ1-2	-	CASSGAVYGYTF	TGTGCCAGTAGTGGGGCAGTATATGGCTACACCTTC
-	TRBV5-1	TRBJ2-7	-	CASSLGGNSYEQYF	TGCGCCAGCAGCTTGGGGGGGAACTCCTACGAGCAGTACTTC
-	TRBV6-5	TRBJ1-1	-	CASSFPGYAEAFF	TGTGCCAGCAGTTTCCCAGGGTACGCTGAAGCTTTCTTT
few	TRBV4-1	TRBJ1-2	-	CASSPTQDQYYGYTF	TGCGCCAGCAGCCCAACTCAGGATCAGTACTATGGCTACACCTTC
-	TRBV7-9	TRBJ2-7	TRBD2	CASSLVSGRESYEQYF	TGTGCGAGCAGCTTAGTGAGCGGGAGAGAGTCCTACGAGCAGTACTTC
-	TRBV6-5	TRBJ2-1	-	CASSHGGHNEQFF	TGTGCCAGCAGTCACGGAGGTCACAATGAGCAGTTCTTC
-	TRBV11-2	TRBJ2-7	-	CASSLPRRASYEQYF	TGTGCCAGCAGCTTACCCCGGCGAGCATCCTACGAGCAGTACTTC
-	TRBV6-5	TRBJ1-1	TRBD1	CASSLGQGVTEAFF	TGTGCCAGCAGTCTGGGACAGGGGGTGACTGAAGCTTTCTTT
once	TRBV6-6	TRBJ1-1	-	CASTEVGADTEAFF	TGTGCCAGCACCGAAGTGGGGGCGGACACTGAAGCTTTCTTT
-	TRBV4-1	TRBJ2-3	-	CASSQSRTDTQYF	TGCGCCAGCAGCCAATCGAGGACAGATACGCAGTATTTT
-	TRBV11-2	TRBJ2-3	TRBD2	CASTRPGLLLRQYF	TGTGCCAGCACCAGACCGGGACTACTGCTCAGGCAGTATTTT
-	TRBV5-1	TRBJ2-7	-	CASSLGTVSYEQYF	TGCGCCAGCAGCTTGGGGACAGTCTCCTACGAGCAGTACTTC
-	TRBV7-6	TRBJ1-2	-	CASSPIATGGGYTF	TGTGCCAGCAGCCCAATTGCGACAGGTGGTGGCTACACCTTC
-	TRBV30	TRBJ1-2	TRBD1	CAWSRRQGSVGYTF	TGTGCCTGGAGCCGAAGACAGGGTTCCGTGGGCTACACCTTC